This is a list of T cell receptor beta chains from one sample in a study of cytomegalovirus exposure and HLA in healthy donors. Method: immunoSEQ multiplex PCR; TCRdb's copy keeps in-frame clones and lacks some. The sample lists some 110,000 clones; around two thirds were seen once. The sample taken for sequencing was PBMCs. The receptors here all came from a woman aged 40 to 50 in good health and CMV-seropositive. The CDR3 runs from the conserved cysteine through the conserved F or W. A D gene is named only where the DNA matches it firmly. The size of a clone is reported for some rows only, either as once, few or many, or as a class for expanded clones.

>TRBJ2-7|TRBV2|.|TRBD1
CASRGTGVYEQYF
TGTGCCAGCAGAGGGACAGGGGTCTACGAGCAGTACTTC
>TRBJ2-3|TRBV7-3|.|.
CASSLDTTGDAQYF
TGTGCCAGCAGCTTAGATACAACGGGAGACGCGCAGTATTTT
>TRBJ2-1|TRBV9|.|TRBD2
CASSEGGDWGTEQFF
TGTGCCAGCAGCGAGGGAGGGGACTGGGGCACTGAGCAGTTCTTC
>TRBJ1-2|TRBV7-2|.|.
CASSLVGQGGDGYTF
TGTGCCAGCAGCTTAGTCGGTCAGGGCGGGGATGGCTACACCTTC
>TRBJ2-1|TRBV5-6|.|TRBD1
CASSDAGDRYNEQFF
TGTGCCAGCAGCGACGCCGGGGACAGGTACAATGAGCAGTTCTTC
>TRBJ2-7|TRBV18|few|TRBD1
CASSPGQDIYEQYF
TGTGCCAGCTCACCCGGACAGGACATCTACGAGCAGTACTTC
>TRBJ1-1|TRBV5-6|.|.
CASSLGVGGAFF
TGTGCCAGCAGCTTGGGAGTGGGAGGTGCTTTCTTT
>TRBJ1-1|TRBV19|.|TRBD1
CASRIGTGYTEAFF
TGTGCCAGTAGAATCGGGACAGGGTACACTGAAGCTTTCTTT
>TRBJ2-7|TRBV7-8|.|TRBD2
CASSSSKTSGSYEQYF
TGTGCCAGCAGCTCATCTAAGACTAGCGGGAGCTACGAGCAGTACTTC
>TRBJ2-7|TRBV9|.|.
CASSPKTSYEQYF
TGTGCCAGCAGCCCCAAAACATCCTACGAGCAGTACTTC